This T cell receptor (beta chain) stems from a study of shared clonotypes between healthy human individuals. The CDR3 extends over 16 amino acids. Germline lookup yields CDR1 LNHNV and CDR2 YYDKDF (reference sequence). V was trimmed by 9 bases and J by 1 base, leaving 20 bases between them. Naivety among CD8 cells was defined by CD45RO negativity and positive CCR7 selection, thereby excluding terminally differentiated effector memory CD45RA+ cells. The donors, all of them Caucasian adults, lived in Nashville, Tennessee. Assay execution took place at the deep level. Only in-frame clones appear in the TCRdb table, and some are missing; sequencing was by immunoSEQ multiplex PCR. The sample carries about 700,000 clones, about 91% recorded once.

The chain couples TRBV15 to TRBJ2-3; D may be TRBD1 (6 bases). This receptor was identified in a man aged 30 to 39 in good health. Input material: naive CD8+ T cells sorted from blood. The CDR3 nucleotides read TGTGCCACGACCCGGACCGTGGACAGCGGCACAGATACGCAGTATTTT. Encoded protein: CATTRTVDSGTDTQYF.